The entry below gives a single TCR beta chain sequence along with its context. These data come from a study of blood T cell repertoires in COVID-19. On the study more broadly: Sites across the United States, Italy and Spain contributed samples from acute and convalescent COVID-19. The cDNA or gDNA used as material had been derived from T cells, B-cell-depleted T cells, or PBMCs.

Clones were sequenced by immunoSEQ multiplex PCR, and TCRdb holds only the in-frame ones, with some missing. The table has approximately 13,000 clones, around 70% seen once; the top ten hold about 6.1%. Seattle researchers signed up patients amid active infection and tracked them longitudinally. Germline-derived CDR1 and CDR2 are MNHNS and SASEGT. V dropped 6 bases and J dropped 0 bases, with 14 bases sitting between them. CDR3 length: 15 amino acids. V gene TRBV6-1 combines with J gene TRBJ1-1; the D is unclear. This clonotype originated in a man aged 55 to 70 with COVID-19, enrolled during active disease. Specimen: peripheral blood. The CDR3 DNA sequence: TGTGCCAGCAGCTACGGTGGTTCAATGAACACTGAAGCTTTCTTT. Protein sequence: CASSYGGSMNTEAFF.